These 3 T cell receptor beta chains were sequenced from one sample in a study of blood T cell repertoires in COVID-19. Repertoires were generated with immunoSEQ multiplex PCR, while TCRdb's copy carries only in-frame clones and drops some. The repertoire holds hundreds of thousands of clones, with roughly 82% as singletons. Sequenced: PBMCs or T cells enriched from blood (not recorded which). The receptors here all came from a woman between 45 and 60 years old who had recovered from COVID-19.

Points on this clone: The sample carries other DNA sequences with the same CDR3. The rearrangement links TRBV30 to TRBJ2-7, with D perhaps matching TRBD2 (5 bases). The V end lost 3 bases, the J end lost 1 base, and 10 bases lay between the germline ends. The length of the CDR3 is 13 residues. In germline, CDR1 is GTSNPN, CDR2 SVGIG (reference sequence). The CDR3 is CAWSAGVSYEQYF. CDR3 bases: TGTGCCTGGAGCGCCGGGGTATCCTACGAGCAGTACTTC.

The chain couples TRBV9 to TRBJ2-5; 7 bases fit TRBD2. The CDR3 contains 16 residues. J gave up 1 base and V 0 bases, and 6 bases lay outside the gene matches. Germline assignment: CDR1 SGDLS and CDR2 YYNGEE. CDR3 amino acids: CASSVGGTTFQETQYF. The DNA of the CDR3 is TGTGCCAGCAGCGTAGGTGGGACTACGTTCCAAGAGACCCAGTACTTC.

The table lists this clone with a few counts. The CDR3, as DNA: TGTGCCTGGTCGACAGGGGAAAATCAGCCCCAGCATTTT. This sequence encodes CAWSTGENQPQHF. V gene TRBV30 combines with J gene TRBJ1-5, with 8 bases lining up with TRBD1. Germline V lookup: CDR1 GTSNPN, CDR2 SVGIG (reference sequence). The V segment lost 5 bases and the J segment 4 bases; nucleotides outside the gene matches: 4. The CDR3 totals 13 residues.